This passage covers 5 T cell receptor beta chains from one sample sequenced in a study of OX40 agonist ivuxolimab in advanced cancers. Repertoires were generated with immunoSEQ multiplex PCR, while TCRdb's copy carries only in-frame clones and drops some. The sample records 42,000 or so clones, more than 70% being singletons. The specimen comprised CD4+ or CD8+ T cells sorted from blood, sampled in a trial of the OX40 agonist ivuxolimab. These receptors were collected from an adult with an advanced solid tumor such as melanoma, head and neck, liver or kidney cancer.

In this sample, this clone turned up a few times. CDR3: CASSLPGGEEETQYF. The CDR3 region has the DNA TGTGCCAGCAGCTTACCCGGGGGAGAGGAAGAGACCCAGTACTTC. This chain uses TRBV7-2 with TRBJ2-5, with D perhaps matching TRBD2 (6 bases). Germline V lookup: CDR1 SGHTA, CDR2 FQGNSA. V was cut by 2 bases and J by 3 bases, with 13 bases left in between. This CDR3 contains 15 residues. The variable domain in full, with the rest retrieved from reference TRBV7-2 and TRBJ2-5, is GAGVSQSPSNKVTEKGKDVELRCDPISGHTALYWYRQSLGQGLEFLIYFQGNSAPDKSGLPSDRFSAERTGGSVSTLTIQRTQQEDSAVYLCASSLPGGEEETQYFGPGTRLLVL.

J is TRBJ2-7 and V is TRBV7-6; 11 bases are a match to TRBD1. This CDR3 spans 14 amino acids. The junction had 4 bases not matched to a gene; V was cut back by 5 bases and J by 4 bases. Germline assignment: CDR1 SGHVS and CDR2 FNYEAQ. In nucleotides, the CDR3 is TGTGCCAGCAGCGTGGGACAGGGGGGTTACGAGCAGTACTTC. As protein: CASSVGQGGYEQYF.

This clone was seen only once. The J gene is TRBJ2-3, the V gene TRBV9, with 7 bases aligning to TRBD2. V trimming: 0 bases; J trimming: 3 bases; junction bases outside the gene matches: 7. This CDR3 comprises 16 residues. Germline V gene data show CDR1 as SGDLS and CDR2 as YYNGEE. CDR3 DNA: TGTGCCAGCAGCGTAGAGGGGCGGGGGATAACAGATACGCAGTATTTT. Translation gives CASSVEGRGITDTQYF.

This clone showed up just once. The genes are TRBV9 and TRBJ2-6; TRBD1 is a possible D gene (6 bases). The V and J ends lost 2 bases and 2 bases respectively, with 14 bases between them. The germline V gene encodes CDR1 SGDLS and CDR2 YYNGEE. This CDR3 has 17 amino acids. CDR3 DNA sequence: TGTGCCAGCAGCGTGAGTAACAGGGCTCCTGGGGCCAACGTCCTGACTTTC. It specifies CASSVSNRAPGANVLTF.

Written as DNA, the CDR3 is TGTGCCAGCAAAGACCCCGGGACAGGGGACTACGAGCAGTACTTC. It specifies CASKDPGTGDYEQYF. The chain is built from TRBV2 and TRBJ2-7; TRBD1 matches at 10 bases. Per germline, CDR1 SNHLY and CDR2 FYNNEI. CDR3 size: 15 residues. Losses at the gene ends were 7 bases for V and 3 bases for J; bases not matched to a gene: 9. The entire variable domain, with the rest obtained from reference TRBV2 and TRBJ2-7, is as follows: EPEVTQTPSHQVTQMGQEVILRCVPISNHLYFYWYRQILGQKVEFLVSFYNNEISEKSEIFDDQFSVERPDGSNFTLKIRSTKLEDSAMYFCASKDPGTGDYEQYFGPGTRLTVT.